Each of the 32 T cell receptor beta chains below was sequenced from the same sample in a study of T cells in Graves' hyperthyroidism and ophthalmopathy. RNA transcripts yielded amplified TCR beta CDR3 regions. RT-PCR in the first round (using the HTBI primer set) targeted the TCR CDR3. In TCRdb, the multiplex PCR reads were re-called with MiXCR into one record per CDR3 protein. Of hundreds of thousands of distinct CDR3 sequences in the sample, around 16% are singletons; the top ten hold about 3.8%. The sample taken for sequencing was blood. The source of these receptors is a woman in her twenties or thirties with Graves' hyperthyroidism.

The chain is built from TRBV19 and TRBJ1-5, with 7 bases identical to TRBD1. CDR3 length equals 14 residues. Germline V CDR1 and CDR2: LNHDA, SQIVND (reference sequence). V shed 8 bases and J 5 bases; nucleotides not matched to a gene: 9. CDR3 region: CASQPGQLHQPQHF. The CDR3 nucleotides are TGTGCCAGTCAACCGGGACAGCTCCATCAGCCCCAGCATTTT.

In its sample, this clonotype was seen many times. CDR3 sequence (DNA): TGTGCCAGCAGCCACGTGTACGAGCAGTACTTC. Residues: CASSHVYEQYF. This chain uses TRBV3-1 with TRBJ2-7; D call uncertain. The V gene's germline CDR1 is LGHDT and CDR2 YNNKEL (reference sequence). V lost 3 bases and J 4 bases, leaving 4 bases between the germline ends. The CDR3 totals 11 residues.

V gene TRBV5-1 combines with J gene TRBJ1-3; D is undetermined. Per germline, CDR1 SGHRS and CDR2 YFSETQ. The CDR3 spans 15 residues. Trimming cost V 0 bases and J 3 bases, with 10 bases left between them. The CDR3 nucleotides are TGCGCCAGCAGCTTGGAAGGCTCGGTTGGAAACACCATATATTTT. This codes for CASSLEGSVGNTIYF.

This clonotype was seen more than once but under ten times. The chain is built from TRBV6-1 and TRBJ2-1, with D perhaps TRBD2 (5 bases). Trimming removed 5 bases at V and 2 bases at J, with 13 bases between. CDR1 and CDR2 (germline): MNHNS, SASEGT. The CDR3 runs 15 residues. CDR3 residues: CASSRSGTPYNEQFF. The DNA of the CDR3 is TGTGCCAGCAGTCGGAGCGGAACCCCCTACAATGAGCAGTTCTTC.

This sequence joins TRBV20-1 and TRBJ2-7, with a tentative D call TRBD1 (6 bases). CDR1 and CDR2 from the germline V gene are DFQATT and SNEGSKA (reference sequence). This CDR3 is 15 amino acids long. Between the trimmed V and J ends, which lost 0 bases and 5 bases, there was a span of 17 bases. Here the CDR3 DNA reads TGCAGTGCTAGAGAAGGACAGTTTTGGAGTGACGAGCAGTACTTC. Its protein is CSAREGQFWSDEQYF.

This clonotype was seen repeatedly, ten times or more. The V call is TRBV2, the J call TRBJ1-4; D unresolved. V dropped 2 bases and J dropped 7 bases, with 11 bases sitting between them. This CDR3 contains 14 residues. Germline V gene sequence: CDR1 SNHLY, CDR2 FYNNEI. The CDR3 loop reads CASSELKGGEKLFF. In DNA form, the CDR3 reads TGTGCCAGCAGTGAACTGAAAGGTGGTGAAAAACTGTTTTTT.

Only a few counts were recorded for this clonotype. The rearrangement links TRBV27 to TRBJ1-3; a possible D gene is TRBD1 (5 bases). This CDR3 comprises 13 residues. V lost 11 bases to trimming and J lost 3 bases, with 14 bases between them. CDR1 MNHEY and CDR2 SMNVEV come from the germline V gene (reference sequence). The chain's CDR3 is CAGAPGLGNTIYF. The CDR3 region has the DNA TGTGCCGGAGCGCCGGGACTTGGAAACACCATATATTTT.

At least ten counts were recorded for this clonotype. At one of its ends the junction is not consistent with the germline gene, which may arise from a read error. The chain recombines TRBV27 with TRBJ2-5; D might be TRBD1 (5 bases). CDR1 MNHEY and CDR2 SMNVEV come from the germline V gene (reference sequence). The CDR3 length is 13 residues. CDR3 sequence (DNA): TGCGCCAGCAGTTTCAGGGTGCAAGAGACCCAGTACTTC. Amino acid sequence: CASSFRVQETQYF.

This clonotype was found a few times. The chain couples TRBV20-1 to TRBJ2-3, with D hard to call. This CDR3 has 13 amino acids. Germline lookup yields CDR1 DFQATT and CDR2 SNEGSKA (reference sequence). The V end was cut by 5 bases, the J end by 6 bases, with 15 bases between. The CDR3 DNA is TGCAGTGCTCAAACCCGGATCCTGGATACGCAGTATTTT. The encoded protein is CSAQTRILDTQYF.

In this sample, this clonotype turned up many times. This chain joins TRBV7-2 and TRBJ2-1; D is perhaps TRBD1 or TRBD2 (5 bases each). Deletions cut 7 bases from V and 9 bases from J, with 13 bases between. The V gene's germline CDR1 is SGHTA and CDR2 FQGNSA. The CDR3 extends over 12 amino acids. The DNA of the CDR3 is TGTGCCAGCAATCCGGGAAGGGGTGAGCAGTTCTTC. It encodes CASNPGRGEQFF.

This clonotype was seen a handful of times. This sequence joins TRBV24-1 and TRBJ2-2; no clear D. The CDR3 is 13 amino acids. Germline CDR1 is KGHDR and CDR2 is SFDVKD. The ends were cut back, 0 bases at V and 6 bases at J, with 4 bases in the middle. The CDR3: CATSDLGPGELFF. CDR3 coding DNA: TGTGCCACCAGTGATTTGGGTCCCGGGGAGCTGTTTTTT.

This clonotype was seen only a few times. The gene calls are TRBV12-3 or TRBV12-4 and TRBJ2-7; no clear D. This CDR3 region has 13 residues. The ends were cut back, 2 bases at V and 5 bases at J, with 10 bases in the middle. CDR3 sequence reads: CASSLFGYNEQYF. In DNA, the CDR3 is TGTGCCAGCAGTTTATTCGGGTATAACGAGCAGTACTTC.

CDR3 sequence reads: CASKKLGGGGTGELFF. For the CDR3, the DNA is TGCGCCAGCAAAAAACTAGGGGGCGGCGGCACCGGGGAGCTGTTTTTT. This rearrangement joins TRBV5-1 to TRBJ2-2; 7 bases match TRBD1. With V trimmed by 6 bases and J by 4 bases, 12 bases remained unmatched. Germline V gene lookup returns CDR1 SGHRS and CDR2 YFSETQ. There are 16 residues in the CDR3.

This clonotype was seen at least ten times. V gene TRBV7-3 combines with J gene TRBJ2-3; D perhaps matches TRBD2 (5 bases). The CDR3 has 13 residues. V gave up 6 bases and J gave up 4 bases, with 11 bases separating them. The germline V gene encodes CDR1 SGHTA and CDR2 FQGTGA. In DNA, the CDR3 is TGTGCCAGCAGTCGGGCGGGCTCAGATACGCAGTATTTT. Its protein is CASSRAGSDTQYF.

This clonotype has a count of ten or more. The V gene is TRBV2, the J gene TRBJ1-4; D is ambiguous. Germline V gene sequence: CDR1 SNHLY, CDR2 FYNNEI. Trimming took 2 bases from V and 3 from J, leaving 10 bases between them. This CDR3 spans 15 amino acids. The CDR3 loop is CASSELRSANEKLFF. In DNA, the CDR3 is TGTGCCAGCAGTGAACTGCGGTCAGCTAATGAAAAACTGTTTTTT. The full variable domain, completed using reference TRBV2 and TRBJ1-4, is EPEVTQTPSHQVTQMGQEVILRCVPISNHLYFYWYRQILGQKVEFLVSFYNNEISEKSEIFDDQFSVERPDGSNFTLKIRSTKLEDSAMYFCASSELRSANEKLFFGSGTQLSVL.

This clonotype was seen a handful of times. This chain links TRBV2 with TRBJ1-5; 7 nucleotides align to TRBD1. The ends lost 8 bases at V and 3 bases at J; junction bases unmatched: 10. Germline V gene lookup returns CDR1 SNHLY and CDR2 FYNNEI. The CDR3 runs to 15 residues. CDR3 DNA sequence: TGTGCCAGCCGTAAATCCAGGGGGTCCAATCAGCCCCAGCATTTT. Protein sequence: CASRKSRGSNQPQHF.

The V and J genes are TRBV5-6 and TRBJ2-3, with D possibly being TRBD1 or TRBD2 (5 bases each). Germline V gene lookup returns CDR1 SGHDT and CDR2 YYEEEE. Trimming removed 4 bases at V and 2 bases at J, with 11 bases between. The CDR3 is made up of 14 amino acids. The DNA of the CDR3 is TGTGCCAGCAGCCCCGGGGCCTACACAGATACGCAGTATTTT. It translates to CASSPGAYTDTQYF.

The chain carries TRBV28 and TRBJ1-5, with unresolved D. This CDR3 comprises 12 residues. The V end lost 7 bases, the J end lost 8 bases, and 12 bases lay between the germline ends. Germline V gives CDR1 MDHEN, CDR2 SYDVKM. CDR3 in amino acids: CASKRTGKPQHF. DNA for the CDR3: TGTGCCAGCAAGAGGACGGGAAAGCCCCAGCATTTT.

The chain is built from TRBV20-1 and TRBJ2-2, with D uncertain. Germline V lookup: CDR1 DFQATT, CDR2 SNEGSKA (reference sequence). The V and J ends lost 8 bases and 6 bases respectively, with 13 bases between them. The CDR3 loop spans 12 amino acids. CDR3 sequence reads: CSPVAASGELFF. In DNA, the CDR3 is TGCAGTCCAGTAGCCGCCTCCGGGGAGCTGTTTTTT.

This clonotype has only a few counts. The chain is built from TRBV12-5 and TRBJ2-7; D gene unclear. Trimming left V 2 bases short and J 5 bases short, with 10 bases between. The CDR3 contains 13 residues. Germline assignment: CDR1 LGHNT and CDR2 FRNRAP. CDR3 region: CASGLLRLDEQYF. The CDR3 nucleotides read TGTGCTAGTGGTTTGCTACGCCTCGACGAGCAGTACTTC.

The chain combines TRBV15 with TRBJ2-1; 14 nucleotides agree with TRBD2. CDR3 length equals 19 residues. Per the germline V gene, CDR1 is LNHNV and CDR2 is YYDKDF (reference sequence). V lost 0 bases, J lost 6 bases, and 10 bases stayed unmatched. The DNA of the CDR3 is TGTGCCACCAGCAGAGAATCGATACCCGGGACTAGCGGGGGCAATGAGCAGTTCTTC. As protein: CATSRESIPGTSGGNEQFF.

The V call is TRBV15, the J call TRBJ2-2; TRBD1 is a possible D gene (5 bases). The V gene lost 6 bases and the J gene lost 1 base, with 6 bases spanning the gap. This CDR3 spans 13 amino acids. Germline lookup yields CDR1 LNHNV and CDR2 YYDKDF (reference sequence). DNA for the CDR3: TGTGCCACCAGTACAGGGAACACCGGGGAGCTGTTTTTT. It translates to CATSTGNTGELFF.

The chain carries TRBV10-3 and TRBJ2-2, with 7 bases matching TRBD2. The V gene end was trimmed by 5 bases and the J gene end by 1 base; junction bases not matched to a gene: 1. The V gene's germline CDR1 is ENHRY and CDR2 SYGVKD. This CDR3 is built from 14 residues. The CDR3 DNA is TGTGCCATCAGTCCTAGCGGGAACACCGGGGAGCTGTTTTTT. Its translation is CAISPSGNTGELFF.

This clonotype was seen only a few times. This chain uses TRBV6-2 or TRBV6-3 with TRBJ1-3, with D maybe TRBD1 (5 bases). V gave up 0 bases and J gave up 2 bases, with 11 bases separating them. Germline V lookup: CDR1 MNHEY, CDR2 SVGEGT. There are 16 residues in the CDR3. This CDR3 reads CASSYSQGIAGNTIYF. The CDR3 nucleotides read TGTGCCAGCAGTTACTCTCAGGGAATAGCTGGAAACACCATATATTTT.

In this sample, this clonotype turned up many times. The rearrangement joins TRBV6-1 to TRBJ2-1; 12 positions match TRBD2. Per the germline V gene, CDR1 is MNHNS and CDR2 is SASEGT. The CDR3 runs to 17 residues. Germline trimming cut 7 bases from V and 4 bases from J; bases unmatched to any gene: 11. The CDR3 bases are TGTGCCAGCACCCCCCTAGCGGGGGGGTCTCTATACAATGAGCAGTTCTTC. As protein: CASTPLAGGSLYNEQFF.

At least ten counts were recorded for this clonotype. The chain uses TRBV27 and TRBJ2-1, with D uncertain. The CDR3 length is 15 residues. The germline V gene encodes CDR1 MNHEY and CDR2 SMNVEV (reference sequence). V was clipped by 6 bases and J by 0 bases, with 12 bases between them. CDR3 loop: CASRSRTGSYNEQFF. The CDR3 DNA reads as TGTGCCAGCAGATCTAGGACCGGCTCCTACAATGAGCAGTTCTTC.

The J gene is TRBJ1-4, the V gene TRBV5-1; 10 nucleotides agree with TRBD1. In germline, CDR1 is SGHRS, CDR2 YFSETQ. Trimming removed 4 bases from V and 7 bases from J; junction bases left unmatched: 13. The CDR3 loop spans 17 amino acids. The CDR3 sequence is CASSVGTGAGVAEKLFF. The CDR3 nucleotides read TGCGCCAGCAGCGTTGGGACAGGGGCGGGTGTGGCTGAAAAACTGTTTTTT.

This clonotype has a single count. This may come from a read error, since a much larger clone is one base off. The CDR3 bases are TGTGCCAGCAGCGCAGGGAGCTATGGCCACACCTTC. As protein: CASSAGSYGHTF. The V gene is TRBV11-2, the J gene TRBJ1-2; TRBD1 is a possible D gene (5 bases). Germline values: CDR1 SGHAT, CDR2 FQNNGV. The CDR3 runs to 12 residues.

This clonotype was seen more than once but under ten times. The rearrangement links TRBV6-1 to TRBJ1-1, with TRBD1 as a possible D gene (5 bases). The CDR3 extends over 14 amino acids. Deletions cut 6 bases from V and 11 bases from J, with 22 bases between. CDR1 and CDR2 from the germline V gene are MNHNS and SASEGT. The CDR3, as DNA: TGTGCCAGCAGGACAGAGAGGTCGGTTGCTGGGGCTTTCTTT. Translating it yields CASRTERSVAGAFF.

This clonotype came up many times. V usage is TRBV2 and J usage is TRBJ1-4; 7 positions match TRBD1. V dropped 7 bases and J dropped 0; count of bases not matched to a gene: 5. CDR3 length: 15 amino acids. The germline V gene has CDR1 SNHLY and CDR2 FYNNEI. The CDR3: CASNRQGTTNEKLFF. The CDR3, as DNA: TGTGCCAGCAACCGACAGGGAACAACTAATGAAAAACTGTTTTTT.

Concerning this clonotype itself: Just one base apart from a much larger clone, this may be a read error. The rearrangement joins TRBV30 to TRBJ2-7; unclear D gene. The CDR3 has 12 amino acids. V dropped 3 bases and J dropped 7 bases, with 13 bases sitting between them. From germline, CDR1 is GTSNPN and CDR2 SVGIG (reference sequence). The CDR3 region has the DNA TGTGCCTGGAGATCCTGGCCGCCGGAGCAGTACTTC. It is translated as CAWRSWPPEQYF.

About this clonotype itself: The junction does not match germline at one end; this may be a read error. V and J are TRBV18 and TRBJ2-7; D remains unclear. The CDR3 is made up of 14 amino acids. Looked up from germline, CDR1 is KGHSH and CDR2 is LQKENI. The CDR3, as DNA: TGTGCCAGCTCACCAAGTCACGCGACCTACGAGCAGCACTTC. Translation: CASSPSHATYEQHF.